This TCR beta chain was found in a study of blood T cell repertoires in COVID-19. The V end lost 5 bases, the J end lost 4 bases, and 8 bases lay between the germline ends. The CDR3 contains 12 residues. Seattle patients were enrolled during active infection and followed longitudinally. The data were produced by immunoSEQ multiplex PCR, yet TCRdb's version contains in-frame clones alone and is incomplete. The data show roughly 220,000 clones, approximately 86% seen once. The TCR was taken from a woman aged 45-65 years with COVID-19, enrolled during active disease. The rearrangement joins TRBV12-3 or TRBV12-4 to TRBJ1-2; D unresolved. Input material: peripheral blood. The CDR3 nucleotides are TGTGCCAGCAGTCCTACGGTCTATGGCTACACCTTC. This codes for CASSPTVYGYTF.